Presented here are 3 T cell receptor beta chains from one specimen sequenced in a study of blood T cell repertoires in COVID-19 (dated by TCRdb to the early 2020s). Libraries were made using the immunoSEQ multiplex PCR assay. What TCRdb holds here is the immuneACCESS table cut down to in-frame rearrangements. Part of the clones is not present; checked against another copy, under half of the missing clones reflect an unresolved V gene, and the others are unexplained. The sample yields approximately 300,000 clones; 75% to 95% were counted once. The biggest ten clones account for more than 6% of the sample. The sequenced sample was peripheral blood. Every receptor here comes from a woman in her twenties or thirties with COVID-19, enrolled during active disease.

As for this clone: Other DNA sequences in this sample translate to the same CDR3. The chain is built from TRBV6-5 and TRBJ2-7, with 10 bases identical to TRBD2. Germline CDR1 reads MNHEY; CDR2 reads SVGAGI. V lost 3 bases to trimming and J lost 1 base; unmatched junction nucleotides: 3. This CDR3 region has 15 residues. The CDR3 is CASSYVAGGSYEQYF. CDR3 DNA sequence: TGTGCCAGCAGTTATGTAGCGGGAGGTTCCTACGAGCAGTACTTC.

The rearrangement links TRBV13 to TRBJ2-7; no definite D call. Germline V gene lookup returns CDR1 PRHDT and CDR2 FYEKMQ (reference sequence). Trimming removed 5 bases from V and 0 bases from J, with 14 bases in between. The CDR3 loop spans 15 amino acids. The CDR3 coding sequence is TGTGCCAGCAGCCTCACGTGGCCAGGCTCCTACGAGCAGTACTTC. Protein product: CASSLTWPGSYEQYF.

CDR3 nucleotide sequence: TGTGCCAGCAGTCTTATAGGTGGGGCGGATACGCAGTATTTT. Translating it yields CASSLIGGADTQYF. The V and J genes are TRBV7-3 and TRBJ2-3, with D possibly matching TRBD1 (5 bases). The CDR3 is 14 residues long. Germline V lookup: CDR1 SGHTA, CDR2 FQGTGA. Trimming took 6 bases from V and 6 from J, leaving 16 bases between them.